These 26 T cell receptor beta chains were sequenced from one sample in a study of T cell responses to AZD1222 COVID-19 vaccine. Libraries were prepared by immunoSEQ multiplex PCR; TCRdb keeps only in-frame clonotypes and omits some of them. The sample yields 15,000 to 20,000 clones, roughly 76% seen once. Sequences were derived from peripheral blood, sampled 28 days after the second AZD1222 dose. The receptors stem from an adult who received the AZD1222 COVID-19 vaccine.

V gene TRBV19 combines with J gene TRBJ2-5; 7 bases are a match to TRBD2. J was trimmed by 3 bases and V by 5 bases; bases with no gene match: 3. Germline V CDR1 and CDR2: LNHDA, SQIVND (reference sequence). The CDR3 totals 13 residues. The CDR3 spells CASSFGTKETQYF. CDR3 DNA sequence: TGTGCCAGTAGTTTCGGGACTAAAGAGACCCAGTACTTC.

The chain has TRBV10-3 and TRBJ2-1; 9 nucleotides align to TRBD2. Unmatched junction bases numbered 6, after V lost 2 bases and J lost 7 bases. CDR1 and CDR2 from the germline V gene are ENHRY and SYGVKD. This CDR3 is built from 15 residues. CDR3 sequence (DNA): TGTGCCATCAGTGAGCCGGGACTAGCTCGGAATGAGCAGTTCTTC. Its translation is CAISEPGLARNEQFF.

In this sample, this clone turned up once. The rearrangement joins TRBV5-4 to TRBJ2-6; 9 bases align to TRBD1. Per the germline V gene, CDR1 is SGHNT and CDR2 is YYREEE (reference sequence). V dropped 5 bases and J dropped 4; count of bases not matched to a gene: 13. The CDR3 contains 18 residues. The CDR3 loop is CASRPNRGRVSGANVLTF. The CDR3 nucleotides are TGTGCCAGCAGACCAAACAGGGGGCGAGTAAGCGGGGCCAACGTCCTGACTTTC.

The V and J genes are TRBV18 and TRBJ2-2, with TRBD1 matching over 10 bases. The CDR3 spans 18 residues. Germline values: CDR1 KGHSH, CDR2 LQKENI. V lost 4 bases, J lost 1 base, and 9 bases stayed unmatched. CDR3 region: CASSHNPGQGKNTGELFF. The DNA for the CDR3 is TGTGCCAGCTCACATAACCCGGGACAGGGGAAGAACACCGGGGAGCTGTTTTTT.

The V gene is TRBV20-1, the J gene TRBJ1-1; no clear D. The CDR3 runs 10 residues. The V gene's germline CDR1 is DFQATT and CDR2 SNEGSKA (reference sequence). V lost 6 bases and J lost 2, with 4 bases in between. The DNA of the CDR3 is TGCAGTGCCTTTAACACTGAAGCTTTCTTT. Translation: CSAFNTEAFF.

This chain joins TRBV15 and TRBJ1-5; the D is unclear. Germline V gene sequence: CDR1 LNHNV, CDR2 YYDKDF (reference sequence). CDR3 size: 13 residues. V lost 0 bases, J lost 9 bases, and 9 bases lay in between. Here the CDR3 reads CATSRDAEMPQHF. The CDR3 DNA reads TGTGCCACCAGCAGAGACGCCGAGATGCCCCAGCATTTT.

This rearrangement joins TRBV2 to TRBJ1-1, with D maybe TRBD1 (5 bases). The V and J ends lost 9 bases and 0 bases respectively, with 14 bases between them. The CDR3 has 14 amino acids. Germline CDR1 is SNHLY and CDR2 is FYNNEI. This chain's CDR3 is CASGRQLMNTEAFF. CDR3 nucleotides: TGTGCCAGTGGAAGACAGCTAATGAACACTGAAGCTTTCTTT.

The chain joins TRBV5-5 to TRBJ1-6; D is uncertain. V was pared by 1 base and J by 5 bases, with 10 bases between. Germline V CDR1 and CDR2: SGHKS, YYEKEE (reference sequence). This CDR3 comprises 15 residues. CDR3 in DNA: TGTGCCAGCAGCTTGCAGGCTAAGGATAATTCACCCCTCCACTTT. This translates into CASSLQAKDNSPLHF.

V and J are TRBV7-2 and TRBJ1-2, with 8 bases matching TRBD1. The CDR3 consists of 15 residues. CDR1 is SGHTA, CDR2 FQGNSA, per germline. The junction had 10 bases not matched to a gene; V was cut back by 5 bases and J by 5 bases. The CDR3 is CASSPRTGSGYGYTF. The CDR3 coding sequence is TGTGCCAGCAGCCCAAGGACAGGGTCAGGGTATGGCTACACCTTC.

The genes are TRBV7-2 and TRBJ1-5; no clear D. Trimming cost V 5 bases and J 6 bases, with 17 bases left between them. The CDR3 sequence is 15 residues long. Per germline, CDR1 SGHTA and CDR2 FQGNSA. CDR3: CASSADRDHVQPQHF. The CDR3 nucleotides are TGTGCCAGCAGCGCAGACCGGGATCACGTTCAGCCCCAGCATTTT.

CDR3: CASSAGVTNYGYTF. The CDR3 bases are TGTGCCAGCAGCGCGGGGGTAACTAACTATGGCTACACCTTC. J is TRBJ1-2 and V is TRBV9; possibly TRBD1 for D (5 bases). Germline V gene lookup returns CDR1 SGDLS and CDR2 YYNGEE. The CDR3 loop spans 14 amino acids. The V end lost 3 bases, the J end lost 0 bases, and 9 bases lay between the germline ends.

The chain links TRBV11-2 to TRBJ2-1, with TRBD1 matching over 9 bases. The CDR3 loop spans 16 amino acids. Germline CDR1 and CDR2: SGHAT and FQNNGV. J gave up 4 bases and V 7 bases, and 11 bases lay outside the gene matches. CDR3 amino acids: CASTPPGQGIYNEQFF. The CDR3 nucleotides read TGTGCCAGCACCCCCCCGGGACAGGGAATATACAATGAGCAGTTCTTC.

This chain links TRBV6-6 with TRBJ1-6; D may be TRBD1 (5 bases). Germline CDR1 reads MNHNY; CDR2 reads SVGAGI (reference sequence). Trimming left V 6 bases short and J 4 bases short, with 13 bases between. The CDR3 extends over 15 amino acids. CDR3 sequence (DNA): TGTGCCAGCAGGGAGGCCAGGGATTATAATTCACCCCTCCACTTT. As protein: CASREARDYNSPLHF.

The chain uses TRBV5-1 and TRBJ2-7, with 10 bases identical to TRBD1. Germline V gene lookup returns CDR1 SGHRS and CDR2 YFSETQ. This CDR3 has 17 residues. V was clipped by 0 bases and J by 1 base; unmatched bases: 7. This chain's CDR3 is CASSLARGTGASYEQYF. The DNA of the CDR3 is TGCGCCAGCAGCTTGGCCAGGGGGACAGGGGCTTCCTACGAGCAGTACTTC.

The J gene is TRBJ1-1, the V gene TRBV5-1; D gene uncertain. Germline V CDR1 and CDR2: SGHRS, YFSETQ. Trimming took 1 base from V and 1 from J, leaving 11 bases between them. The CDR3 extends over 15 amino acids. The CDR3 sequence: CASSLYGPSNTEAFF. CDR3 DNA: TGCGCCAGCAGCTTGTATGGACCCTCGAACACTGAAGCTTTCTTT.

This clone occurred once. V usage is TRBV5-1 and J usage is TRBJ1-1; maybe TRBD1 (5 bases). CDR1 is SGHRS, CDR2 YFSETQ, per germline. V was pared by 0 bases and J by 4 bases, with 13 bases between. The CDR3 runs to 15 residues. The DNA for the CDR3 is TGCGCCAGCAGCTTGGAGGGGCCCTCGAGCACTGAAGCTTTCTTT. The encoded protein is CASSLEGPSSTEAFF.

The rearrangement uses TRBV14 and TRBJ1-2, with 7 positions matching TRBD1. This CDR3 comprises 15 residues. With V trimmed by 4 bases and J by 4 bases, 9 bases remained unmatched. The germline V gene encodes CDR1 SGHDN and CDR2 FVKESK. The CDR3 is CASSRRQGGLYGYTF. The CDR3 region has the DNA TGTGCCAGCAGCCGTAGACAGGGAGGACTCTATGGCTACACCTTC.

This rearrangement joins TRBV6-5 to TRBJ2-7, with 10 bases aligning to TRBD2. The V gene end was trimmed by 8 bases and the J gene end by 1 base; junction bases not matched to a gene: 5. This CDR3 is 14 amino acids long. Germline CDR1 is MNHEY and CDR2 is SVGAGI. This CDR3 is CASRTSGASYEQYF. DNA of the CDR3: TGTGCCAGCCGAACTAGCGGGGCTTCCTACGAGCAGTACTTC.

This clone was counted only a few times. The genes are TRBV14 and TRBJ1-2; TRBD1 matches 8 bases. With 4 bases clipped from V and 0 bases from J, the junction kept 7 bases outside the gene matches. This CDR3 region has 16 residues. The V gene's germline CDR1 is SGHDN and CDR2 FVKESK. The CDR3 region has the DNA TGTGCCAGCAGCCGCGGACAGGGCCCGTCTAACTATGGCTACACCTTC. Translating it yields CASSRGQGPSNYGYTF.

The chain uses TRBV7-9 and TRBJ1-2; TRBD1 matches 10 bases. The CDR3 runs to 13 residues. Germline values: CDR1 SEHNR, CDR2 FQNEAQ (reference sequence). Losses at the gene ends were 6 bases for V and 3 bases for J; bases not matched to a gene: 1. CDR3 residues: CASRTGGDYGYTF. CDR3 sequence (DNA): TGTGCCAGCAGGACAGGGGGCGACTATGGCTACACCTTC.

The V and J genes are TRBV3-1 (or the pseudogene TRBV3-2) and TRBJ2-1; 11 nucleotides agree with TRBD1. Per the germline V gene, CDR1 is LGHDT and CDR2 is YNNKEL (reference sequence). The CDR3 totals 18 residues. V was pared by 4 bases and J by 0 bases, with 8 bases of the junction left unmatched. The CDR3 loop is CASSPGTGGKPSYNEQFF. CDR3 sequence (DNA): TGTGCCAGCAGCCCGGGGACAGGGGGAAAACCCTCCTACAATGAGCAGTTCTTC.

The J gene is TRBJ2-7, the V gene TRBV5-6; 7 bases agree with TRBD2. CDR3 length equals 16 residues. CDR1 is SGHDT and CDR2 is YYEEEE in the germline V gene. V trimming: 4 bases; J trimming: 2 bases; junction bases outside the gene matches: 12. CDR3 residues: CASSEEGRAGPYEQYF. The DNA of the CDR3 is TGTGCCAGCAGCGAGGAGGGGAGGGCCGGGCCCTACGAGCAGTACTTC. Full variable domain (missing parts from reference TRBV5-6 and TRBJ2-7): DAGVTQSPTHLIKTRGQQVTLRCSPKSGHDTVSWYQQALGQGPQFIFQYYEEEERQRGNFPDRFSGHQFPNYSSELNVNALLLGDSALYLCASSEEGRAGPYEQYFGPGTRLTVT.

The chain recombines TRBV7-3 with TRBJ1-1; D may be TRBD1 (5 bases). Germline values: CDR1 SGHTA, CDR2 FQGTGA. This CDR3 is 14 amino acids long. Trimming shortened V by 5 bases and J by 3 bases, and 13 bases separated the two germline ends. The chain's CDR3 is CASSPTGPDTEAFF. Written as DNA, the CDR3 is TGTGCCAGCAGCCCTACAGGTCCGGACACTGAAGCTTTCTTT.

The V call is TRBV27, the J call TRBJ2-3, with D possibly being TRBD2 (7 bases). The V gene's germline CDR1 is MNHEY and CDR2 SMNVEV (reference sequence). V gave up 5 bases and J gave up 2 bases, with 23 bases separating them. The CDR3 contains 18 residues. The CDR3 reads CASSPGPQGGGVTDTQYF. The CDR3 DNA reads as TGTGCCAGCAGTCCGGGACCCCAGGGAGGGGGGGTCACAGATACGCAGTATTTT.

V is TRBV27 and J is TRBJ2-3, with no clear D. The CDR3 covers 16 residues. The V gene's germline CDR1 is MNHEY and CDR2 SMNVEV (reference sequence). Trimming took off 5 bases at V and 8 bases at J, with 23 bases between the two ends. The CDR3 region is CASSLGPASPWGTQYF. CDR3 DNA: TGTGCCAGCAGTCTAGGACCAGCGAGCCCTTGGGGTACGCAGTATTTT.

Only a few counts were recorded for this clone. This chain uses TRBV6-2 or TRBV6-3 with TRBJ1-6; D gene unclear. Germline CDR1 is MNHEY and CDR2 is SVGEGT. V lost 4 bases and J 8 bases, leaving 9 bases between the germline ends. The CDR3 runs to 13 residues. This CDR3 is CASSLSYDSPLHF. CDR3 nucleotide sequence: TGTGCCAGCAGTTTGAGCTACGATTCACCCCTCCACTTT.